This T cell receptor beta chain originates from a study of T cell responses to AZD1222 COVID-19 vaccine. Study-level points and caveats: In the spike-specific TCR repertoire, nearly half reportedly target unmutated variant regions. Repertoire sampling happened only post peak T cell response.

Sequenced by immunoSEQ multiplex PCR; TCRdb stores in-frame clones only, minus some. The sample holds about 66,000 clones, around 80% seen once. Comment on this clone: The antigen is unknown.

CDR1 is LNHDA and CDR2 is SQIVND in the germline V gene (reference sequence). CDR3 length: 15 residues. J was trimmed by 0 bases and V by 6 bases; bases with no gene match: 7. The chain employs TRBV19 and TRBJ1-1; TRBD1 matches at 7 bases. The sequence derives from an adult who received the AZD1222 COVID-19 vaccine. The sample was peripheral blood, taken 28 days after the second AZD1222 dose. CDR3 sequence: CASSGTGTVNTEAFF. The CDR3 DNA is TGTGCCAGTAGCGGGACCGGGACAGTGAACACTGAAGCTTTCTTT.